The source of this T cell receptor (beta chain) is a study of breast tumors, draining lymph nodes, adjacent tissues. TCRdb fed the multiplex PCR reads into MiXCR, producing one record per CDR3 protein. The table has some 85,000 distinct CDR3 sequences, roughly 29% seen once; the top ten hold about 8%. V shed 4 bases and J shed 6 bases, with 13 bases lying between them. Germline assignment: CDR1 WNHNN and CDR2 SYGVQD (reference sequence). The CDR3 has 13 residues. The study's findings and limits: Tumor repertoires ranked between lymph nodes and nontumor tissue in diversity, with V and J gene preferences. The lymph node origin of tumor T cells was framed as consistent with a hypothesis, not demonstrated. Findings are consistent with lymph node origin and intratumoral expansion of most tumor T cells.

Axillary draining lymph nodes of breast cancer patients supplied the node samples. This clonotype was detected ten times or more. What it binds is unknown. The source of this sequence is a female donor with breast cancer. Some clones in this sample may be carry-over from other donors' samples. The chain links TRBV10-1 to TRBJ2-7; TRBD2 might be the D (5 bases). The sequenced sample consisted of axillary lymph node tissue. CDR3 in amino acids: CASSGTLGGEQYF. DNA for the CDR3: TGCGCCAGCAGTGGGACCCTAGGAGGCGAGCAGTACTTC.